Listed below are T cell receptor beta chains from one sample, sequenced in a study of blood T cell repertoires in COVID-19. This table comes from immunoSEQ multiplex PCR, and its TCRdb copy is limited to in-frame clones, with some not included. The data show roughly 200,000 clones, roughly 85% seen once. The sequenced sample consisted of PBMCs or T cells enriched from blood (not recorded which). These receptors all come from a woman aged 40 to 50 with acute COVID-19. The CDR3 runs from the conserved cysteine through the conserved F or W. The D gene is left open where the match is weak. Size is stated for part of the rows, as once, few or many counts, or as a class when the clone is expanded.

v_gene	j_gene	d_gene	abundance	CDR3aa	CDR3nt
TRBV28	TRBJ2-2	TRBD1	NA	CASSRRDRGLNTGELFF	TGTGCCAGCAGCCGCCGGGACAGGGGGTTAAACACCGGGGAGCTGTTTTTT
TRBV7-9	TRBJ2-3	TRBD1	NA	CASSLRTGKTDTQYF	TGTGCCAGCAGCTTACGGACAGGGAAAACAGATACGCAGTATTTT
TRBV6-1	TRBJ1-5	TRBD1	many	CASSEVGAGGPNQPQHF	TGTGCCAGCAGTGAAGTCGGGGCAGGGGGCCCCAATCAGCCCCAGCATTTT
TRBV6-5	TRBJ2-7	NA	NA	CASKKGGDGSYEQYF	TGTGCCAGCAAAAAAGGGGGGGACGGCTCCTACGAGCAGTACTTC
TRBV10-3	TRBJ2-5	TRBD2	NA	CAISEPGLAGEETQYF	TGTGCCATCAGTGAACCGGGACTAGCGGGGGAGGAGACCCAGTACTTC
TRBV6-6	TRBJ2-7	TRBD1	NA	CASRNRGSSISYEQYF	TGTGCCAGCAGAAACAGGGGGTCCAGCATCTCCTACGAGCAGTACTTC
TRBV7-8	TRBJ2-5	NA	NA	CASTQQVETQYF	TGTGCCAGCACCCAGCAGGTCGAGACCCAGTACTTC
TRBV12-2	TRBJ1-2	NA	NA	CASRLPRTGPDYGYTF	TGTGCAAGTCGCTTACCAAGGACAGGCCCCGACTATGGCTACACCTTC
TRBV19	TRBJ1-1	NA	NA	CASSIEGPREDTEAFF	TGTGCCAGTAGTATAGAAGGGCCAAGGGAGGACACTGAAGCTTTCTTT
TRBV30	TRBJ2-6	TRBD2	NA	CAWSVGGTGANVLTF	TGTGCCTGGAGTGTCGGGGGGACTGGGGCCAACGTCCTGACTTTC
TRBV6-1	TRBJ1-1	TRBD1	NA	CASSPGTVGAFF	TGTGCCAGCAGTCCCGGGACAGTCGGAGCTTTCTTT
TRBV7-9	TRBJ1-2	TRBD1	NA	CASSLAGPGGYGYTF	TGTGCCAGCAGCTTAGCCGGCCCAGGGGGCTATGGCTACACCTTC
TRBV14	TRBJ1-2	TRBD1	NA	CASSPIDRVAGYTF	TGTGCCAGCAGCCCCATCGACAGGGTTGCTGGCTACACCTTC
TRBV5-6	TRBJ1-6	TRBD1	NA	CASSLVGQGRHSPLHF	TGTGCCAGCAGCTTAGTAGGACAGGGCAGGCATTCACCCCTCCACTTT
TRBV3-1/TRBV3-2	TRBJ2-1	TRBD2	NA	CASSPRTSPNDEQFF	TGTGCCAGCAGCCCACGGACTAGCCCCAATGATGAGCAGTTCTTC
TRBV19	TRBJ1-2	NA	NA	CASSIASAGDYGYTF	TGTGCCAGTAGTATAGCCAGTGCGGGGGACTATGGCTACACCTTC
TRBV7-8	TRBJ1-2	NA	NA	CASSLSRTGTSYGYTF	TGTGCCAGCAGCTTATCCCGTACAGGGACGAGCTATGGCTACACCTTC
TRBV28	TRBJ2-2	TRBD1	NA	CASSGTGSTGELFF	TGTGCCAGCAGTGGGACAGGTTCCACCGGGGAGCTGTTTTTT
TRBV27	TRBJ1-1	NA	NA	CASSFREDTEAFF	TGTGCCAGCAGTTTCAGGGAGGACACTGAAGCTTTCTTT
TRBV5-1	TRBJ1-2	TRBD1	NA	CASSQGTAYGYTF	TGCGCCAGCAGCCAAGGGACAGCCTATGGCTACACCTTC
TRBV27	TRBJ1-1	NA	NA	CASSRGSEAFF	TGTGCCAGCAGTCGGGGATCTGAAGCTTTCTTT
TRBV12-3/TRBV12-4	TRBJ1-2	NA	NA	CASSYGQQHGYTF	TGTGCCAGCAGTTACGGACAGCAGCACGGCTACACCTTC
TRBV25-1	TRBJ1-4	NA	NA	CASSLLRGDEKLFF	TGTGCCAGCAGTCTCCTCAGGGGCGATGAAAAACTGTTTTTT
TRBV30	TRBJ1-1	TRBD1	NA	CAWSVLGWGQGTTEAFF	TGTGCCTGGAGTGTACTGGGATGGGGACAGGGAACCACTGAAGCTTTCTTT
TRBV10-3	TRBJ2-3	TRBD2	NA	CAISVNGGGAADTQYF	TGTGCCATCAGCGTCAATGGCGGGGGGGCCGCAGATACGCAGTATTTT
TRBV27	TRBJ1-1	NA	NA	CASSLRGMNTEAFF	TGTGCCAGCAGTTTAAGGGGAATGAACACTGAAGCTTTCTTT
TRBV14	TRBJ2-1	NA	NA	CASSQAGLWEQFF	TGTGCCAGCAGCCAAGCAGGGCTCTGGGAGCAGTTCTTC
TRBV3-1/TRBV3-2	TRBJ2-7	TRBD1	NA	CASSQAIPGQGSYEQYF	TGTGCCAGCAGCCAAGCTATACCGGGACAGGGCTCCTACGAGCAGTACTTC
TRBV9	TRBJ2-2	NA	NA	CASSVAGVGTGELFF	TGTGCCAGCAGCGTAGCCGGGGTGGGGACCGGGGAGCTGTTTTTT
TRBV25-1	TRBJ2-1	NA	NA	CASSEYGGQGGNEQFF	TGTGCCAGCAGTGAATATGGAGGGCAGGGGGGTAATGAGCAGTTCTTC
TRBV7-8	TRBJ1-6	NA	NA	CASSSIQGSPLHF	TGTGCCAGCAGCTCGATACAGGGTTCACCCCTCCACTTT
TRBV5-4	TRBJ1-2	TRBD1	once	CASSSGVGQEHGYTF	TGTGCCAGCAGCTCGGGAGTCGGACAGGAACATGGCTACACCTTC
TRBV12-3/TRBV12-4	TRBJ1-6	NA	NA	CASSFGNNSPLHF	TGTGCCAGCAGTTTCGGGAATAATTCACCCCTCCACTTT